This TCR beta chain was recovered during a study of monozygotic twins with inflammatory bowel disease. Broader study findings: Researchers report that IBD patients shared fewer clonotypes with others than healthy twins, especially amid disease activity. Differing T cell subtypes remained indistinguishable. Backing was not found for a single strong signal or clonotype associated with IBD.

Germline CDR1 is LGHNA and CDR2 is YSLEER. This CDR3 has 15 residues. Template switching incorporated UMIs with a 6-nucleotide sample barcode. One entry per CDR3 protein, without DNA, is what TCRdb gives after re-calling the 5' RACE reads. This repertoire includes 440,000 or so distinct CDR3 sequences. As for this clonotype: Its antigen is unidentified.

The chain carries TRBV4-3 and TRBJ2-1; TCRdb lists TRBD2, though no DNA is available to test this call. The TCR was taken from a human donor with ulcerative colitis or Crohn's disease, or a healthy co-twin of an affected twin (not recorded which). The sample comprised blood. CDR3 residues: CASSLFERELDEQFF.